This T cell receptor beta chain is drawn from a study of cytomegalovirus exposure and HLA in healthy donors (dated by TCRdb to about 2017). Broadly, across the study: A later analysis indicated that the 130 or so validation repertoires were generated on the platform also employed for the approximately 690 repertoires of the first cohort. Besides the first cohort of around 670 subjects, a separate validation cohort made up of roughly 120 different subjects was used. The study combined high-throughput TCR immunosequencing, statistical association of individual TCRs with disease status, and machine learning to predict cytomegalovirus infection status. The study aimed to test whether signatures of past pathogen exposure could be identified by cataloging public T cell receptors.

The donors belonged to the validation cohort of 120 subjects, which was separate from the roughly 670-subject first cohort. This clone was picked up one time. The antigen it binds to is not known. No base-level quality is on record; no much larger clone is a single base apart. The library was built by means of the immunoSEQ multiplex PCR assay. In the paper's pipeline: A statistical classification framework was built for diagnosing cytomegalovirus status from the catalog of TCR beta chain sequences. TCRdb mirrors the immuneACCESS table, restricted to in-frame sequences. Some clones are absent from its copies; in checked studies, under half trace to an unresolved V gene, and the reason for the others is unknown. The D gene and trimming were derived from the DNA, and the V and J assignments and clone size from that table. This sample lists roughly 150,000 clones; approximately 91% were detected once. In total, the top ten clones hold over 3% of the sample.

From cysteine to phenylalanine, the CDR3 is 19 amino acids long. CDR3 DNA only is kept here, 57 bases in frame from base 1. V gives up 0 bases and J gives up 0 bases, and the segment between their germline ends measures 17 bases. The germline V gene yields MGHRA for CDR1 and YSYEKL for CDR2. The research as a whole found: It was suggested by the authors that the approach could potentially be generalized to other disease states and immunological phenotypes. The validation cohort had no HLA typing available for a later analysis, so co-occurrence within that cohort was assessed over all 120 or so repertoires. In a later analysis, TCRs clustered in the first cohort were found to also tend to co-occur in the 130 or so validation repertoires, with about 94% of cluster scores above 0. A few of the identified cytomegalovirus-associated TCR beta chains were confirmed in vitro to be specific for cytomegalovirus antigens. Cytomegalovirus status was reported to be diagnosed by the classifier with high specificity and sensitivity in both the original and validation cohorts. A total of 150 to 200 TCR beta chains were listed by the study as associated with cytomegalovirus. Most TCR sequences were observed very rarely across donors, whereas some public TCRs were present in many individuals.

Material for sequencing was PBMCs. The chain employs TRBV4-1 and TRBJ2-2, and perhaps TRBD2 as D gene, on 5 matching bases. The clonotype was recovered from a woman aged 18-29 years in good health and CMV-seropositive. This receptor has the CDR3 CASSQDRRSYQSNTGELFF. The nucleotide sequence is given as TGCGCCAGCAGCCAAGATCGGAGGAGCTATCAATCGAACACCGGGGAGCTGTTTTTT.